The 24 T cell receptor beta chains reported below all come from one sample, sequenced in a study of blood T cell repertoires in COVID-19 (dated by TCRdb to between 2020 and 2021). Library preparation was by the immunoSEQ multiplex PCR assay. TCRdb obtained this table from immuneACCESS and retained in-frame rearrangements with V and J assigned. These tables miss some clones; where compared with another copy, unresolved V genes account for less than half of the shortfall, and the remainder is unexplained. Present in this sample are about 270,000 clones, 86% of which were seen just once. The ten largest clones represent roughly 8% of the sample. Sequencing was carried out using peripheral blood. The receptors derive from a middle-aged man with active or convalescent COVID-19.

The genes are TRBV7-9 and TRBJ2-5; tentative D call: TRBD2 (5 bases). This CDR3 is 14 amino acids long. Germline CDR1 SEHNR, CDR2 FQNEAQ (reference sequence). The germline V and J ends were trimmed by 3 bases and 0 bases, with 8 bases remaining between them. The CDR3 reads CASSFRRNQETQYF. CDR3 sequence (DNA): TGTGCCAGCAGCTTCCGGAGGAACCAAGAGACCCAGTACTTC.

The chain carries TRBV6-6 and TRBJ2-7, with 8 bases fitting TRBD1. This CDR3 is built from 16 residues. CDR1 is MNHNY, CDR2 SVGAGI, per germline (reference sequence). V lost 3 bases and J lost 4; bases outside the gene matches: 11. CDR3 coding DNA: TGTGCCAGCAGTTATCTGGACAGGGTGGGGGAGTACGAGCAGTACTTC. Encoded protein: CASSYLDRVGEYEQYF.

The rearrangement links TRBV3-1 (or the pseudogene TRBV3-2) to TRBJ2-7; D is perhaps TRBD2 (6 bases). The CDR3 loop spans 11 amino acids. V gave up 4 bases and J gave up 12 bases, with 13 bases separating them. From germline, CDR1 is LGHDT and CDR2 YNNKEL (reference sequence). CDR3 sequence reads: CASSRSSEWYF. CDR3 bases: TGTGCCAGCAGCCGATCTAGCGAGTGGTACTTC.

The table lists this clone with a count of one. CDR3 nucleotides: TGCGCCAGCAGCTTGGGGGGAGAGGAGCAGTTCTTC. It translates to CASSLGGEEQFF. V and J are TRBV5-1 and TRBJ2-1; possibly TRBD2 for D (5 bases). With 0 bases removed from V and 10 bases from J, the gap between germline ends came to 8 bases. The CDR3 is 12 residues long. Germline V gene lookup returns CDR1 SGHRS and CDR2 YFSETQ.

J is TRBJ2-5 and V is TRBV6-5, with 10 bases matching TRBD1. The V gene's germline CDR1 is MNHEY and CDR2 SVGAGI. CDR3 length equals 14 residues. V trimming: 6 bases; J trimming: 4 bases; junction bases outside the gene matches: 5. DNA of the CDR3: TGTGCCAGCAGGGACAGGGGGGGAATAGAGACCCAGTACTTC. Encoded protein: CASRDRGGIETQYF.

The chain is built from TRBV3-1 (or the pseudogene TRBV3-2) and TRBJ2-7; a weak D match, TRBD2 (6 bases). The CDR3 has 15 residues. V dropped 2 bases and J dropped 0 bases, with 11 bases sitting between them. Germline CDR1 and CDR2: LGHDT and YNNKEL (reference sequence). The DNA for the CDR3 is TGTGCCAGCAGCCAATCCCTAGCGAACTCCTACGAGCAGTACTTC. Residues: CASSQSLANSYEQYF.

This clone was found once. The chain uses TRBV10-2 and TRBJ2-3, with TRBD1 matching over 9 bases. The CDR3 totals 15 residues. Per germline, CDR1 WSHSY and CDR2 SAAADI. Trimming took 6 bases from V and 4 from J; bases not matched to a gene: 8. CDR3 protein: CASSPRDRVPDTQYF. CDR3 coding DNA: TGCGCCAGCAGCCCTCGGGACAGGGTCCCAGATACGCAGTATTTT.

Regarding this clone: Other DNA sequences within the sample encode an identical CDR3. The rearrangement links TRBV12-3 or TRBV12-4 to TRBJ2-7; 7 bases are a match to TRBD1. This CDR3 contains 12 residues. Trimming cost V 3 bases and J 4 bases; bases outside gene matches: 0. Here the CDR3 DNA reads TGTGCCAGCAGTTTGGACAGGTACGAGCAGTACTTC. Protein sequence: CASSLDRYEQYF.

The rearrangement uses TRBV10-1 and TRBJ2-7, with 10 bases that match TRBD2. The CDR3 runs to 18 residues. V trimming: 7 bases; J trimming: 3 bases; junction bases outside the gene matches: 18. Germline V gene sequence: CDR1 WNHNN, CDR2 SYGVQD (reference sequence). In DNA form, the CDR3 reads TGCGCCAGCATTGGGATTAATCTAGCGGGAGACGACTTCTACGAGCAGTACTTC. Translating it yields CASIGINLAGDDFYEQYF.

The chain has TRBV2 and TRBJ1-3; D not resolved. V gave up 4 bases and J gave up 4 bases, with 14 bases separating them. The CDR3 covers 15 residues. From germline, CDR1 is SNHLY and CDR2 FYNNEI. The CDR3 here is CASSGGGRGGNTIYF. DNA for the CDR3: TGTGCCAGCAGTGGGGGAGGCCGAGGGGGAAACACCATATATTTT. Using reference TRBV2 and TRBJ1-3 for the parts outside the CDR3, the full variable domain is EPEVTQTPSHQVTQMGQEVILRCVPISNHLYFYWYRQILGQKVEFLVSFYNNEISEKSEIFDDQFSVERPDGSNFTLKIRSTKLEDSAMYFCASSGGGRGGNTIYFGEGSWLTVV.

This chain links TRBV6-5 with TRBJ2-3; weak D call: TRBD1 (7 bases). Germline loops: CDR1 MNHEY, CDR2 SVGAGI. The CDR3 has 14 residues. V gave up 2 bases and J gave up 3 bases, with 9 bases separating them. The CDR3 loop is CASSYAGGTDTQYF. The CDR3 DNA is TGTGCCAGCAGTTACGCAGGGGGGACAGATACGCAGTATTTT.

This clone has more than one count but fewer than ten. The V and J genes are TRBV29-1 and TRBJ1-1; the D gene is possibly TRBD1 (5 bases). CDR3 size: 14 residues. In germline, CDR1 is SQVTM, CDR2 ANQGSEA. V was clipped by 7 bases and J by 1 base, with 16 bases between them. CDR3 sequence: CSAVTGLSNTEAFF. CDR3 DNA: TGCAGCGCCGTTACGGGACTTTCGAACACTGAAGCTTTCTTT.

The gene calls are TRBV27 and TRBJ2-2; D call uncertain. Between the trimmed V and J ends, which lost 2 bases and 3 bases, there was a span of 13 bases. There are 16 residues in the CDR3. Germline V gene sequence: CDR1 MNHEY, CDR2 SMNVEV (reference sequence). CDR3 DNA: TGTGCCAGCAGTTTAATGGCAGCCAGCGACACCGGGGAGCTGTTTTTT. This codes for CASSLMAASDTGELFF.

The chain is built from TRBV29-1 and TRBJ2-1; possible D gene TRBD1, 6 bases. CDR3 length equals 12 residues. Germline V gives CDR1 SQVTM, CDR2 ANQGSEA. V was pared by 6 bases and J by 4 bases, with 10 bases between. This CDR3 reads CSVGTTYNEQFF. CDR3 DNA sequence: TGCAGCGTGGGGACAACTTACAATGAGCAGTTCTTC.

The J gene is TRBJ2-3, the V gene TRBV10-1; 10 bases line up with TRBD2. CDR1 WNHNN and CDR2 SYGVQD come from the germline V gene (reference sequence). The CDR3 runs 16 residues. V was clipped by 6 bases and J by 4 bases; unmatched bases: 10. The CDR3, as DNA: TGCGCCAGCAGCAGCGGGGGGGCCCCAGTGGCAGATACGCAGTATTTT. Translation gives CASSSGGAPVADTQYF.

The CDR3 nucleotides read TGTGCCAGCAGCGAGGCCCTGGGTGAGCAGTTCTTC. It encodes CASSEALGEQFF. The chain joins TRBV7-9 to TRBJ2-1; D not certain. CDR3 size: 12 residues. With 5 bases removed from V and 9 bases from J, the gap between germline ends came to 11 bases. Germline-derived CDR1 and CDR2 are SEHNR and FQNEAQ (reference sequence). Together with reference TRBV7-9 and TRBJ2-1, the CDR3 gives the full variable domain: DTGVSQNPRHKITKRGQNVTFRCDPISEHNRLYWYRQTLGQGPEFLTYFQNEAQLEKSRLLSDRFSAERPKGSFSTLEIQRTEQGDSAMYLCASSEALGEQFFGPGTRLTVL.

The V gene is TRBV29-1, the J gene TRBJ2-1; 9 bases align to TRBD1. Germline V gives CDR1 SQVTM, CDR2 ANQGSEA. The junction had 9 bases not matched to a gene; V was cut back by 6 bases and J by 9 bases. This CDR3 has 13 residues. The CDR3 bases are TGCAGCGTGGAGACAGGGGGTCTAGGTGAGCAGTTCTTC. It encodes CSVETGGLGEQFF.

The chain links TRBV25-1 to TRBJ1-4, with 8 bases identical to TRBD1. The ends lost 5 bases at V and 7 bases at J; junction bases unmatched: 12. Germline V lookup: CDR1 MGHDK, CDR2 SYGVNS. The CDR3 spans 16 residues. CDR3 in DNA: TGTGCCAGCAGTCGGGCGGCAGGGGGCGCGTTTGAAAAACTGTTTTTT. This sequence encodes CASSRAAGGAFEKLFF.

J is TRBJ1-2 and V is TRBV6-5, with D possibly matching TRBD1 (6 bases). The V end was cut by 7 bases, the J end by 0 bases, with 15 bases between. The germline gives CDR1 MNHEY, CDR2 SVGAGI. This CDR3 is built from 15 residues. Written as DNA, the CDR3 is TGTGCCAGCAACGGACAGCAACTTCCTAACTATGGCTACACCTTC. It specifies CASNGQQLPNYGYTF.

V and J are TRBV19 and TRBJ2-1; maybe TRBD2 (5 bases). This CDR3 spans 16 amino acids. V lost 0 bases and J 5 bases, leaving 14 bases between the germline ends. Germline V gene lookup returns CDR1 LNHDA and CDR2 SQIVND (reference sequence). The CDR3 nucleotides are TGTGCCAGTAGTATAGAAGTCTACGGGGTCAACAATGAGCAGTTCTTC. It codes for CASSIEVYGVNNEQFF.

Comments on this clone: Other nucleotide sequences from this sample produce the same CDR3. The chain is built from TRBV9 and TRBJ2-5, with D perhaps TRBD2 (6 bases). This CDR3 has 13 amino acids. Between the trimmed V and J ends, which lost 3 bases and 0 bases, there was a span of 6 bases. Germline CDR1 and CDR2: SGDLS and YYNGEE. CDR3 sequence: CASSGGNQETQYF. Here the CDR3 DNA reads TGTGCCAGCAGCGGCGGGAACCAAGAGACCCAGTACTTC.

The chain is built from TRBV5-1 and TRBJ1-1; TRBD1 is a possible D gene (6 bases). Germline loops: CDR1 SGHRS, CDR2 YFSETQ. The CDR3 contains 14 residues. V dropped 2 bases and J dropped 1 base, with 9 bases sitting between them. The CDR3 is CASSFGGANTEAFF. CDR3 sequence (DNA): TGCGCCAGCAGCTTTGGGGGCGCGAACACTGAAGCTTTCTTT.

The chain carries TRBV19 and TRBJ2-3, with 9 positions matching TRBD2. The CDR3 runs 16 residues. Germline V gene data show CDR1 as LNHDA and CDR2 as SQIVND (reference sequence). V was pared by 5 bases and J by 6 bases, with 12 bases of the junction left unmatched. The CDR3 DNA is TGTGCCAGTAGTGCCCGAGCGGGGGGACAAGGGGATACGCAGTATTTT. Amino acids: CASSARAGGQGDTQYF.

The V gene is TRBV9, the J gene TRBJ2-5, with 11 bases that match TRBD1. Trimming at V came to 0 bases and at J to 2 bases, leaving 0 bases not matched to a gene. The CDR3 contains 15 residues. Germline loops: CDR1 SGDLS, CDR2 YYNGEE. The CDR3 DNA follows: TGTGCCAGCAGCGTAGGGGACAGGGGGCAAGAGACCCAGTACTTC. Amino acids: CASSVGDRGQETQYF.